These T cell receptor beta chains were read from a single sample in a study of blood T cell repertoires in COVID-19. TCRdb's table, derived via immunoSEQ multiplex PCR, lists solely in-frame clones and lacks some. The sample consists of more than 350,000 clones, around nine tenths of them appearing once. Sequenced material: PBMCs or T cells enriched from blood (not recorded which). These receptors originate from a woman between 45 and 60 years old who had recovered from COVID-19. Each CDR3 is given with its conserved first and last residue. A D gene is named only where the DNA matches it firmly. Size tells how often a clone was seen (once, few, many) or the class of an expanded clone, and some rows leave it out.

clone_size	d_call	v_call	j_call	cdr3_aa	cdr3_nt
many	TRBD1	TRBV5-1	TRBJ2-2	CASSLEGRGLTGELFF	TGCGCCAGCAGCTTGGAAGGCAGGGGGCTTACCGGGGAGCTGTTTTTT
.	TRBD1	TRBV15	TRBJ1-1	CATSSMDRVVFTEAFF	TGTGCCACCAGCAGCATGGACAGGGTTGTTTTCACTGAAGCTTTCTTT
few	TRBD1	TRBV7-3	TRBJ1-2	CASSFGQGYGYTF	TGTGCCAGCAGCTTCGGACAGGGCTATGGCTACACCTTC
.	.	TRBV19	TRBJ1-6	CASTHRVNSPLHF	TGTGCCAGTACCCACAGGGTGAATTCACCCCTCCACTTT
.	.	TRBV18	TRBJ1-2	CASSPFEGRNYGYTF	TGTGCCAGCTCCCCCTTTGAGGGAAGAAACTATGGCTACACCTTC
.	TRBD2	TRBV7-3	TRBJ2-3	CASSLAGATDTQYF	TGTGCCAGCAGCTTGGCGGGAGCCACAGATACGCAGTATTTT
once	.	TRBV2	TRBJ1-2	CASRTGRDGTYGYTF	TGTGCCAGCCGTACGGGGCGGGACGGTACCTATGGCTACACCTTC
.	.	TRBV23-1	TRBJ1-5	CASSQSKEAGETYSNQPQHF	TGTGCCAGCAGTCAATCGAAGGAGGCAGGGGAGACTTATAGCAATCAGCCCCAGCATTTT
.	.	TRBV5-3	TRBJ1-4	CARSLEPLGSNEKLFF	TGTGCCAGAAGCTTGGAACCTCTCGGGTCTAATGAAAAACTGTTTTTT
.	TRBD1	TRBV5-6	TRBJ1-6	CASSLSRGPGSYNSPLHF	TGTGCCAGCAGCTTATCCAGGGGGCCGGGATCCTATAATTCACCCCTCCACTTT
.	TRBD2	TRBV3-1/TRBV3-2	TRBJ2-5	CASSPGLAGAEGETQYF	TGTGCCAGCAGCCCGGGACTAGCGGGGGCAGAGGGGGAGACCCAGTACTTC
.	.	TRBV19	TRBJ1-1	CASSPSGVWNTEAFF	TGTGCCAGTAGCCCCTCCGGGGTATGGAACACTGAAGCTTTCTTT
.	.	TRBV7-9	TRBJ2-1	CASSLDRQSGWNEQFF	TGTGCCAGCAGCTTAGATCGACAATCGGGGTGGAATGAGCAGTTCTTC
.	.	TRBV27	TRBJ1-4	CASSRYQGSGTNEKLFF	TGTGCCAGCAGTAGGTACCAGGGGTCGGGGACTAATGAAAAACTGTTTTTT
.	.	TRBV6-5	TRBJ1-1	CASSYEDGEDAFF	TGTGCCAGCAGTTACGAGGATGGGGAGGACGCTTTCTTT
.	.	TRBV9	TRBJ1-6	CASSTTTYNSPLHF	TGTGCCAGCAGCACAACGACCTATAATTCACCCCTCCACTTT
once	TRBD1	TRBV6-5	TRBJ1-5	CASSFDRGNQPQHF	TGTGCCAGCAGTTTCGACAGGGGCAATCAGCCCCAGCATTTT
.	.	TRBV25-1	TRBJ1-1	CASSKNTEAFF	TGTGCCAGCAGCAAGAACACTGAAGCTTTCTTT
.	TRBD1	TRBV29-1	TRBJ1-5	CSVPGQGGQPQHF	TGCAGCGTACCGGGACAGGGAGGACAGCCCCAGCATTTT
.	TRBD1	TRBV7-6	TRBJ1-3	CASSRGGPGNTIYF	TGTGCCAGCAGCCGAGGGGGCCCCGGAAACACCATATATTTT
.	TRBD1	TRBV18	TRBJ1-2	CASSPGTGGPGGYTF	TGTGCCAGCTCACCCGGGACAGGGGGCCCTGGTGGCTACACCTTC
once	.	TRBV29-1	TRBJ2-7	CSVAGTYSYEQYF	TGCAGCGTTGCGGGAACCTACTCCTACGAGCAGTACTTC
.	TRBD1	TRBV29-1	TRBJ1-1	CSVSGGDYSNTEAFF	TGCAGCGTCTCAGGGGGCGATTATTCGAACACTGAAGCTTTCTTT
.	TRBD1	TRBV6-6	TRBJ1-1	CASSYRTGGGISEAFF	TGTGCCAGCAGTTACAGGACAGGGGGTGGGATCTCTGAAGCTTTCTTT
.	.	TRBV30	TRBJ2-5	CAWDTGASATPSTQYF	TGTGCCTGGGACACCGGGGCTAGCGCTACCCCCTCGACCCAGTACTTC
.	.	TRBV4-3	TRBJ1-1	CASSLNYMNTEAFF	TGCGCCAGCAGCCTTAACTACATGAACACTGAAGCTTTCTTT
.	TRBD2	TRBV2	TRBJ2-1	CASSTGTSGGAVQFF	TGTGCCAGCAGTACCGGGACTAGCGGGGGGGCAGTGCAGTTCTTC
many	.	TRBV6-2/TRBV6-3	TRBJ1-1	CASSQAGGEAFF	TGTGCCAGCAGTCAGGCCGGGGGTGAAGCTTTCTTT
.	TRBD1	TRBV18	TRBJ1-5	CASSPSTGAGYSNQPQHF	TGTGCCAGCTCACCGTCGACAGGGGCTGGCTATAGCAATCAGCCCCAGCATTTT
many	TRBD1	TRBV7-2	TRBJ1-6	CASSSTGGGSPLHF	TGTGCCAGCAGCTCGACAGGGGGAGGTTCACCCCTCCACTTT
few	TRBD1	TRBV5-1	TRBJ2-2	CASSQGDGELFF	TGCGCCAGCAGCCAGGGGGACGGGGAGCTGTTTTTT
.	.	TRBV2	TRBJ1-5	CASVGRQGNQPQHF	TGTGCCAGCGTAGGGAGACAGGGCAATCAGCCCCAGCATTTT
.	.	TRBV25-1	TRBJ1-5	CASRADNQPQHF	TGTGCCAGCAGGGCAGATAATCAGCCCCAGCATTTT
.	.	TRBV27	TRBJ1-6	CASRTFKGRFVDSPLHF	TGTGCCAGCAGAACTTTCAAGGGGAGGTTCGTAGATTCACCCCTCCACTTT
.	.	TRBV24-1	TRBJ1-5	CATSDSRRDQPQHF	TGTGCCACCAGTGATTCCAGGCGAGATCAGCCCCAGCATTTT
.	.	TRBV5-5	TRBJ1-6	CASSLERGNSPLHF	TGTGCCAGCAGCTTGGAAAGGGGAAATTCACCCCTCCACTTT
.	.	TRBV4-2	TRBJ1-5	CASSQDGSQDQPQHF	TGTGCCAGCAGCCAAGATGGCAGTCAGGATCAGCCCCAGCATTTT
.	.	TRBV5-1	TRBJ2-5	CASRPEVRGLQQETQYF	TGCGCCAGCAGGCCCGAGGTTAGAGGACTGCAACAAGAGACCCAGTACTTC
.	TRBD1	TRBV7-9	TRBJ2-7	CASSVHQGVSSYEQYF	TGTGCCAGCAGCGTACACCAGGGGGTAAGCTCCTACGAGCAGTACTTC
.	.	TRBV28	TRBJ1-1	CASSYGGGAPTEAFF	TGTGCCAGCAGTTATGGGGGGGGCGCACCCACTGAAGCTTTCTTT
.	.	TRBV5-1	TRBJ1-1	CASSTGPLGTEAFF	TGCGCCAGCAGCACAGGGCCTCTGGGCACTGAAGCTTTCTTT
.	.	TRBV4-2	TRBJ1-4	CASSHRQEQKLFF	TGTGCCAGCAGCCACAGACAGGAGCAAAAACTGTTTTTT
few	.	TRBV9	TRBJ2-2	CASSVGTAVTGELFF	TGTGCCAGCAGCGTAGGGACAGCGGTCACCGGGGAGCTGTTTTTT
.	.	TRBV6-6	TRBJ1-1	CASSYRPVGTIEAFF	TGTGCCAGCAGTTATCGCCCCGTAGGTACTATCGAAGCTTTCTTT
.	.	TRBV6-5	TRBJ2-7	CASSYGSVSYEQYF	TGTGCCAGCAGTTACGGCAGCGTCTCCTACGAGCAGTACTTC
.	TRBD1	TRBV19	TRBJ1-2	CASSIGGQNGYTF	TGTGCCAGTAGTATAGGGGGACAGAATGGCTACACCTTC
few	.	TRBV4-3	TRBJ2-7	CASSQASWGLNEQYF	TGCGCCAGCAGCCAAGCCTCCTGGGGGCTCAACGAGCAGTACTTC
.	.	TRBV18	TRBJ1-5	CASSPQGFNQPQHF	TGTGCCAGCTCACCCCAGGGGTTTAATCAGCCCCAGCATTTT
once	.	TRBV28	TRBJ1-2	CASNPPHSGYGYTF	TGTGCCAGCAACCCCCCTCACTCCGGCTATGGCTACACCTTC
.	TRBD1	TRBV5-1	TRBJ1-3	CASSFEQGGNTIYF	TGCGCCAGCAGCTTTGAACAGGGGGGAAACACCATATATTTT
few	.	TRBV9	TRBJ1-2	CASTFTGANYGYTF	TGTGCCAGCACTTTTACGGGGGCTAACTATGGCTACACCTTC
.	TRBD1	TRBV7-9	TRBJ1-1	CASSLTPGQGGTEAFF	TGTGCCAGCAGCTTAACTCCGGGACAGGGGGGAACTGAAGCTTTCTTT
.	.	TRBV24-1	TRBJ1-5	CATSDSGASNQPQHF	TGTGCCACCAGTGATTCAGGGGCGAGCAATCAGCCCCAGCATTTT
.	.	TRBV30	TRBJ2-1	CAWSPRQGRNEQFF	TGTGCCTGGAGTCCCCGTCAGGGTCGGAATGAGCAGTTCTTC
.	TRBD2	TRBV5-6	TRBJ2-3	CASSSQGGGYTDTQYF	TGTGCCAGCAGCTCGCAGGGCGGGGGGTACACAGATACGCAGTATTTT
.	.	TRBV9	TRBJ1-3	CASSVLATFPGTDSGANTIYF	TGTGCCAGCAGCGTCCTAGCTACATTTCCCGGAACTGATTCTGGAGCGAACACCATATATTTT
.	.	TRBV27	TRBJ1-2	CASSLWRNYGYTF	TGTGCCAGCAGTTTATGGAGAAACTATGGCTACACCTTC
few	.	TRBV2	TRBJ2-7	CASSKRGPSYEQYF	TGTGCCAGCAGTAAAAGGGGTCCCTCCTACGAGCAGTACTTC